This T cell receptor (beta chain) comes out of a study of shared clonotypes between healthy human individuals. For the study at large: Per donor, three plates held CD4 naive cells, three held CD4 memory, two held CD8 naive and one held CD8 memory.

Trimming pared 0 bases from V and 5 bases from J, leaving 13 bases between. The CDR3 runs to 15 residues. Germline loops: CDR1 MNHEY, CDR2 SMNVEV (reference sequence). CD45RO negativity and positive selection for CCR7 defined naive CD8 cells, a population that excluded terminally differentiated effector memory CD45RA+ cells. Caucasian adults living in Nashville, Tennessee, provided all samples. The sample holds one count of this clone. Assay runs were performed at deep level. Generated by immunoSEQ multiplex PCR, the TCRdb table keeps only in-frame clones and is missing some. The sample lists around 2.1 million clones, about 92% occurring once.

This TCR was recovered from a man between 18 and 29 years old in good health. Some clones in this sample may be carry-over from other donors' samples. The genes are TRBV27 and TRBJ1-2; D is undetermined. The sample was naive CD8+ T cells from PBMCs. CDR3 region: CASSLSVDAPYGYTF. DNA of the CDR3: TGTGCCAGCAGTTTATCGGTCGACGCTCCTTATGGCTACACCTTC.